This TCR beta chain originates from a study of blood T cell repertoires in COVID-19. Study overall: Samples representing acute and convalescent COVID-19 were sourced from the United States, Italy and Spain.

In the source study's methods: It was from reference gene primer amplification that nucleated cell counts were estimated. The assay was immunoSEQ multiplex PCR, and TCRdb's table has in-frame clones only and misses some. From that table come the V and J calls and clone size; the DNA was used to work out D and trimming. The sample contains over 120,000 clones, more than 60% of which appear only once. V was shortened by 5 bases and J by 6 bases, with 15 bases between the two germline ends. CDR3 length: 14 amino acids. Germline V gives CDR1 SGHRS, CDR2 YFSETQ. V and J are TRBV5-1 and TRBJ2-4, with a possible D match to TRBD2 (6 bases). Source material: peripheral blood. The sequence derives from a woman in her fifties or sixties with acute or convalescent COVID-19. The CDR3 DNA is TGCGCCAGCAGGGAGGGCCAGAATTTAAACATTCAGTACTTC. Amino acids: CASREGQNLNIQYF.